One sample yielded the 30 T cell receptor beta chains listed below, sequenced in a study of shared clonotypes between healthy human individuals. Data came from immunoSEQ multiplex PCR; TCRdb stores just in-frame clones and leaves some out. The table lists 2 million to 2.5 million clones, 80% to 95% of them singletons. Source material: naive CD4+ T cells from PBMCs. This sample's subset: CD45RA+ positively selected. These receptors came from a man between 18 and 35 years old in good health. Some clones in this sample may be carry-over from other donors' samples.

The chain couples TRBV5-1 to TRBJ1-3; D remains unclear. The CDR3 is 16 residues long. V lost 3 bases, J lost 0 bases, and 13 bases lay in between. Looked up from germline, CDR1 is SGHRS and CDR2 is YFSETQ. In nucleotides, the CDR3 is TGCGCCAGCAGCTGGGATGAGGCTTCCTCTGGAAACACCATATATTTT. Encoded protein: CASSWDEASSGNTIYF.

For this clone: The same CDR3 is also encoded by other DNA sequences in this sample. CDR3 sequence (DNA): TGCAGCGTTGCAGGTAGCAATCAGCCCCAGCATTTT. It specifies CSVAGSNQPQHF. The V call is TRBV29-1, the J call TRBJ1-5; D gene unclear. CDR3 size: 12 residues. The germline V gene encodes CDR1 SQVTM and CDR2 ANQGSEA. V lost 4 bases and J 0 bases, leaving 4 bases between the germline ends. The full variable domain, in which reference TRBV29-1 and TRBJ1-5 provide the parts outside the CDR3, is SAVISQKPSRDICQRGTSLTIQCQVDSQVTMMFWYRQQPGQSLTLIATANQGSEATYESGFVIDKFPISRPNLTFSTLTVSNMSPEDSSIYLCSVAGSNQPQHFGDGTRLSIL.

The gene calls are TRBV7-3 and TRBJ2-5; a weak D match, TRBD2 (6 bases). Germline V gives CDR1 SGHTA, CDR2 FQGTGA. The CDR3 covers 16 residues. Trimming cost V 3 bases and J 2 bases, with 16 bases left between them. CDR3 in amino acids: CASSFGSAGLQETQYF. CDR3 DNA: TGTGCCAGCAGCTTCGGGTCGGCGGGGCTACAAGAGACCCAGTACTTC.

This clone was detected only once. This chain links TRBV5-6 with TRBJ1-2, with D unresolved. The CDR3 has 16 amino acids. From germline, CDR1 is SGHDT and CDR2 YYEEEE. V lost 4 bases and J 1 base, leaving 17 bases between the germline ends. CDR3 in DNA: TGTGCCAGCAGCCTGGGATTAACCTACGGTAACTATGGCTACACCTTC. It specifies CASSLGLTYGNYGYTF.

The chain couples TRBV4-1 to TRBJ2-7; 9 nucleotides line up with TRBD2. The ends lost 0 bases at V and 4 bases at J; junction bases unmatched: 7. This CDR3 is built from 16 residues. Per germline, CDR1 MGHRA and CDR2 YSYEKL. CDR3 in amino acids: CASSQDSLAGFYEQYF. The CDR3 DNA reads TGCGCCAGCAGCCAAGATTCTCTAGCGGGGTTTTACGAGCAGTACTTC.

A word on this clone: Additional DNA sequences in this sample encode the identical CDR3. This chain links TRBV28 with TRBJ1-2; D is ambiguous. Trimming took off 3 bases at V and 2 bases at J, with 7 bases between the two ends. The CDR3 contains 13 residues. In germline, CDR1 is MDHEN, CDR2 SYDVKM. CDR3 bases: TGTGCCAGCAGTTTCGAGGGAAACTATGGCTACACCTTC. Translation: CASSFEGNYGYTF.

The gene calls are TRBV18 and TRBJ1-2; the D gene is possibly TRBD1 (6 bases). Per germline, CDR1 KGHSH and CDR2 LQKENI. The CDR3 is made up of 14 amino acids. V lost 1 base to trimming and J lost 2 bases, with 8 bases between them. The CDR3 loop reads CASSPQGGNYGYTF. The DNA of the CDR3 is TGTGCCAGCTCACCACAAGGGGGGAACTATGGCTACACCTTC.

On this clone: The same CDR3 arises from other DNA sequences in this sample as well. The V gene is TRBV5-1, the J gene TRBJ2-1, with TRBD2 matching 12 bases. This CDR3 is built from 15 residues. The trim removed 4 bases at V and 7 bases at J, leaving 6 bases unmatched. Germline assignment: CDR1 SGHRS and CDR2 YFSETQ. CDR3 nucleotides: TGCGCCAGCAGCCTGACTAGCGGGAGTTTTAATGAGCAGTTCTTC. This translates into CASSLTSGSFNEQFF.

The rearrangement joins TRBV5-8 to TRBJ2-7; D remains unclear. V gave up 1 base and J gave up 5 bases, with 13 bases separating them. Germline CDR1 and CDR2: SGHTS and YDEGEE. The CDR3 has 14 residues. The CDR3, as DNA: TGTGCCAGCAGCTTGTCGGCCCAGACCCACGAGCAGTACTTC. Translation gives CASSLSAQTHEQYF.

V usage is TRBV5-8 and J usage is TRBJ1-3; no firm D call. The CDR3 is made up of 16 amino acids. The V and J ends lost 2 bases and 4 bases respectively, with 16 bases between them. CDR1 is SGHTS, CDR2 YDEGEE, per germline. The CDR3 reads CASSFIGPQSGNTIYF. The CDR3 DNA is TGTGCCAGCAGCTTCATCGGGCCTCAGTCGGGAAACACCATATATTTT.

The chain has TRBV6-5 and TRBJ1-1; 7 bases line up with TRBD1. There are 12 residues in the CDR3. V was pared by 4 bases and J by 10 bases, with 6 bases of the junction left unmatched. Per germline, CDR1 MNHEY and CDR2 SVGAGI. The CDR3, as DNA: TGTGCCAGCAGTTCCCCCAGGGGGACAGCTTTCTTT. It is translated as CASSSPRGTAFF.

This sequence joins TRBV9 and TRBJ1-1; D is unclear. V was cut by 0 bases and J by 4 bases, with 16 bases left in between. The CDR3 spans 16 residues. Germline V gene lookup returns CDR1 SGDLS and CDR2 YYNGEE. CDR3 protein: CASSVVQSRFGTEAFF. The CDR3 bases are TGTGCCAGCAGCGTAGTTCAGTCGCGTTTTGGCACTGAAGCTTTCTTT.

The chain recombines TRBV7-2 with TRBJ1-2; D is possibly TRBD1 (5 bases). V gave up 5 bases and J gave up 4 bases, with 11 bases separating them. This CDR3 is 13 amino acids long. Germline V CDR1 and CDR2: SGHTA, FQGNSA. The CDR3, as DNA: TGTGCCAGCAGCCCCGACCAGGGCTATGGCTACACCTTC. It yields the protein CASSPDQGYGYTF. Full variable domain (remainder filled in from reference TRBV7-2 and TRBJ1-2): GAGVSQSPSNKVTEKGKDVELRCDPISGHTALYWYRQSLGQGLEFLIYFQGNSAPDKSGLPSDRFSAERTGGSVSTLTIQRTQQEDSAVYLCASSPDQGYGYTFGSGTRLTVV.

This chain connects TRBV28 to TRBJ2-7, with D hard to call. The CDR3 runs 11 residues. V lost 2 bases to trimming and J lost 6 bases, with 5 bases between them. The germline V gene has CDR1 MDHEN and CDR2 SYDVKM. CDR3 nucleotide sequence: TGTGCCAGCAGTTTACGGACCGAGCAGTACTTC. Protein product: CASSLRTEQYF. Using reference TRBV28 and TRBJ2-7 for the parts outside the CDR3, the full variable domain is DVKVTQSSRYLVKRTGEKVFLECVQDMDHENMFWYRQDPGLGLRLIYFSYDVKMKEKGDIPEGYSVSREKKERFSLILESASTNQTSMYLCASSLRTEQYFGPGTRLTVT.

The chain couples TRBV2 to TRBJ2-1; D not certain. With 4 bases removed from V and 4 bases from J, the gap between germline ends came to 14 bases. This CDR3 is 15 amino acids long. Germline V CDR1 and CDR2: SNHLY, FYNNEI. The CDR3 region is CASSVASSLYNEQFF. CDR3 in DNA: TGTGCCAGCAGTGTAGCCTCATCCCTATACAATGAGCAGTTCTTC.

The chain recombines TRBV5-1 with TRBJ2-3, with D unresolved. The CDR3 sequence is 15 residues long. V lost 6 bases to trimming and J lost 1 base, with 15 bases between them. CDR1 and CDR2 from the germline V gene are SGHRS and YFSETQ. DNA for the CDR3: TGCGCCAGCACCGGGTGGGGTGGCGGCACAGATACGCAGTATTTT. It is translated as CASTGWGGGTDTQYF. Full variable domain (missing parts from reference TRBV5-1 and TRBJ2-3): KAGVTQTPRYLIKTRGQQVTLSCSPISGHRSVSWYQQTPGQGLQFLFEYFSETQRNKGNFPGRFSGRQFSNSRSEMNVSTLELGDSALYLCASTGWGGGTDTQYFGPGTRLTVL.

CDR3 DNA sequence: TGTGCCAGCTCACCTTCCAGCGGGATAGATACGCAGTATTTT. Protein product: CASSPSSGIDTQYF. V and J are TRBV18 and TRBJ2-3; 7 bases align to TRBD2. The CDR3 consists of 14 residues. V gave up 3 bases and J gave up 5 bases; unmatched junction bases: 5. CDR1 is KGHSH and CDR2 is LQKENI in the germline V gene.

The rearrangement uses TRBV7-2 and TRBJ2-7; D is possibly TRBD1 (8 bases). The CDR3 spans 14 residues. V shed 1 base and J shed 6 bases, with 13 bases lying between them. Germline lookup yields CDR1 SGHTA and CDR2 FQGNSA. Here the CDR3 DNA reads TGTGCCAGCAGCTTAGTACAGGGGGGGACCGAGCAGTACTTC. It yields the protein CASSLVQGGTEQYF.

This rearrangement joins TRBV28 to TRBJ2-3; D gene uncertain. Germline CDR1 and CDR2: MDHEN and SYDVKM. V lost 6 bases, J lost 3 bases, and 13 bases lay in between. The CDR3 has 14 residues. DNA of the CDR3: TGTGCCAGCAGCCCCCCTGGAGTGACAGATACGCAGTATTTT. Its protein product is CASSPPGVTDTQYF.

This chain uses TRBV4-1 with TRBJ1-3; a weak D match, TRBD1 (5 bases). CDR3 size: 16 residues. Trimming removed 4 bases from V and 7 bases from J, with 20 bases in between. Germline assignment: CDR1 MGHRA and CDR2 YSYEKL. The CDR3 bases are TGCGCCAGCAGCCGAGAAGAGTGGGCAGGGCGTAACACCATATATTTT. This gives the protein CASSREEWAGRNTIYF.

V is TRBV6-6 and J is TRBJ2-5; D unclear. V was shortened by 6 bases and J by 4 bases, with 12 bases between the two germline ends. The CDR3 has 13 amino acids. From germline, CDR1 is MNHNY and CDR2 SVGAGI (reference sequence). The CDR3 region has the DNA TGTGCCAGCAGCATACCGACGGGAGAGACCCAGTACTTC. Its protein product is CASSIPTGETQYF.

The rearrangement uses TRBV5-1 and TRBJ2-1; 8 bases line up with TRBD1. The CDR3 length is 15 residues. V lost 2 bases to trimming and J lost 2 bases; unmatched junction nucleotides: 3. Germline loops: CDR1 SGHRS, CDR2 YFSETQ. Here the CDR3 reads CASSFRQGTYNEQFF. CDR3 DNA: TGCGCCAGCAGCTTCCGACAGGGGACCTACAATGAGCAGTTCTTC.

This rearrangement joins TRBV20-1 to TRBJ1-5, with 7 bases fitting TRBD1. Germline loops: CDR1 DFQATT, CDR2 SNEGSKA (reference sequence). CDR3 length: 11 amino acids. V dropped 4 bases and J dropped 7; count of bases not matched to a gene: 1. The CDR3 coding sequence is TGCAGTGCTACACAGGGGCAGCCCCAGCATTTT. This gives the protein CSATQGQPQHF.

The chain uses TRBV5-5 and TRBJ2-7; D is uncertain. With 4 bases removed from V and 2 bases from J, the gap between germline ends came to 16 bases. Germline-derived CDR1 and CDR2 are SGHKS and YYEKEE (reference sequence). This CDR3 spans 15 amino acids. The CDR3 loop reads CASSGNVPGPYEQYF. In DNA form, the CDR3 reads TGTGCCAGCAGCGGGAACGTCCCCGGGCCCTACGAGCAGTACTTC.

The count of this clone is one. CDR3 region: CASSRTTDSYNEQFF. CDR3 bases: TGTGCCAGCAGTCGGACAACCGACTCCTACAATGAGCAGTTCTTC. The rearrangement joins TRBV6-4 to TRBJ2-1; maybe TRBD1 (5 bases). Germline CDR1 is MRHNA and CDR2 is SNTAGT. The ends were cut back, 5 bases at V and 0 bases at J, with 11 bases in the middle. The CDR3 contains 15 residues.

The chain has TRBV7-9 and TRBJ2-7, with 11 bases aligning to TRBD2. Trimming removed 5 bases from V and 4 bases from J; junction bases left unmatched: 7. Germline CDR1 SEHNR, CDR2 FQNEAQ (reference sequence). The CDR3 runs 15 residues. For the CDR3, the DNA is TGTGCCAGCAGCCCAACTAGCGGGAGACGGTACGAGCAGTACTTC. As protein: CASSPTSGRRYEQYF.

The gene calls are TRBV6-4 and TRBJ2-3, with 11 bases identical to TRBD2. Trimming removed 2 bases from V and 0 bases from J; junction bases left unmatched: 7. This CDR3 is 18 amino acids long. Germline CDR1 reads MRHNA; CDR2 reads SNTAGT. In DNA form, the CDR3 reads TGTGCCAGCAGTGACCCGGGACTAGCGGACAAAAGCACAGATACGCAGTATTTT. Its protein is CASSDPGLADKSTDTQYF.

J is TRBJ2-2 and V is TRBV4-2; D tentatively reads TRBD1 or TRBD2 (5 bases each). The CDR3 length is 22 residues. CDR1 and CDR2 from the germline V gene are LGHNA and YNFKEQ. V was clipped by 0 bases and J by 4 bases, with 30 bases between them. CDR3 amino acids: CASSQDLARQFSGLPGTGELFF. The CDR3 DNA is TGTGCCAGCAGCCAAGATCTAGCCCGACAATTTTCAGGGCTCCCGGGCACCGGGGAGCTGTTTTTT.

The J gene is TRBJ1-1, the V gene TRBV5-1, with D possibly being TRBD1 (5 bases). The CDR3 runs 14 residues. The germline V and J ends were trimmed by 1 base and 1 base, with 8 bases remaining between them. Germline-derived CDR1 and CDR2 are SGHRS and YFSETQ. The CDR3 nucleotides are TGCGCCAGCAGCTTGTATACAGGGAACACTGAAGCTTTCTTT. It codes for CASSLYTGNTEAFF.

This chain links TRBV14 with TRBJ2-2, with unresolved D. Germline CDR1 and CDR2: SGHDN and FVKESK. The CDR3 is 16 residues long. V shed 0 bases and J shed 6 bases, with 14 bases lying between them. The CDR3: CASSQDLLSVPGELFF. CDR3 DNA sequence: TGTGCCAGCAGCCAAGATCTATTATCAGTCCCCGGGGAGCTGTTTTTT.